The sequence of this T cell receptor beta chain was determined in a study of PD-1 blockade in classical Hodgkin lymphoma. Study conclusions and caveats: In CD4+ cells, TCR diversity went up significantly by C4D1, but in CD8+ cells it did not. Reported findings placed baseline TCR diversity lower in newly diagnosed patients (compared with healthy donors).

Sequenced by immunoSEQ multiplex PCR; TCRdb stores in-frame clones only, minus some. The sample records under 20,000 clones, 79% being singletons. This CDR3 spans 15 amino acids. The V end lost 5 bases, the J end lost 8 bases, and 22 bases lay between the germline ends. Germline loops: CDR1 SEHNR, CDR2 FQNEAQ (reference sequence). In every patient, relapse followed autologous stem cell transplantation, while exposure to brentuximab vedotin differed. Complete response, partial response or progressive disease made up the best responses. Regarding this clone: Antigen: not known.

The sequence came from a human donor with classical Hodgkin lymphoma. The rearrangement joins TRBV7-9 to TRBJ2-7; D unclear. Here the sequenced sample was peripheral blood mononuclear cells (PBMCs), taken before the second cycle of nivolumab. CDR3 protein: CASSLREELFLQQYF. The DNA of the CDR3 is TGTGCCAGCAGCCTGCGTGAGGAGCTTTTTCTACAGCAGTACTTC.